The clone carrying this T cell receptor (beta chain) was recorded many times. Antigen: not known. This entry is derived from a study of T cell repertoires in cytomegalovirus infection. In the study overall: Indications of both CMV infection and matching HLA type were provided by public TCR beta signatures. Study-wide results and limits: The study identified carriers of CMV plus the relevant HLA from cumulative public TCR beta family frequency.

Trimming cost V 2 bases and J 5 bases; bases outside gene matches: 8. CDR1 is SGHTA, CDR2 FQGNSA, per germline. The CDR3 has 16 residues. Each CDR3 protein gets one entry after TCRdb re-called the reads with MiXCR. Among 450,000 to 650,000 distinct CDR3 sequences listed, around a quarter were seen once. This receptor was identified in a human donor in good health (CMV status not recorded). Some clones in this sample may be carry-over from other donors' samples. The chain has TRBV7-2 and TRBJ2-1; TRBD2 aligns across 8 bases. The sequenced sample consisted of PBMCs. The CDR3 sequence: CASSLWLAGVNNEQFF. The CDR3 bases are TGTGCCAGCAGCTTATGGCTAGCGGGTGTCAACAATGAGCAGTTCTTC.